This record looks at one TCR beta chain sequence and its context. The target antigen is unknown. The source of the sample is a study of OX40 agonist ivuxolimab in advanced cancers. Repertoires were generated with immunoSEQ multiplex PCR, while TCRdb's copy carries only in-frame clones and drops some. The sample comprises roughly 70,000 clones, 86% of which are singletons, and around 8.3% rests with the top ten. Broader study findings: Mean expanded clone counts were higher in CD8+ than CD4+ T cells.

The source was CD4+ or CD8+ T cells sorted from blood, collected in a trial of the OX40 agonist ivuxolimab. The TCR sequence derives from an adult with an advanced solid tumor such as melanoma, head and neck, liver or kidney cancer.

DNA for the CDR3: TGTGCCAGCAGCTTGTCCGGGGGAGAAAAGGGCTACACCTTC. Protein sequence: CASSLSGGEKGYTF. The chain recombines TRBV7-9 with TRBJ1-2; possibly TRBD1 for D (5 bases). The CDR3 loop spans 14 amino acids. V dropped 3 bases and J dropped 8 bases, with 16 bases sitting between them. The germline V gene has CDR1 SEHNR and CDR2 FQNEAQ (reference sequence).